These T cell receptor beta chains were read from a single sample in a study of CD4 T cells in relation to SARS-CoV-2 and coronaviruses. Some clones are missing from TCRdb's copy, which holds only in-frame ones; the method was immunoSEQ multiplex PCR. The sample has about 22,000 clones, about three fifths seen once. No antigens are known for them. Sequenced sample: CD4+ T cells from PBMCs, cultured in vitro. The receptors were sampled from a human donor in good health. Both conserved end residues are part of each CDR3.

V gene	J gene	CDR3 protein
TRBV5-1	TRBJ2-7	CASSPLTGAEQYF
TRBV7-9	TRBJ1-1	CASRPKDRLGTEAFF
TRBV19	TRBJ2-7	CASLGREAPYEQYF
TRBV18	TRBJ1-2	CASSPEARASYGYTF
TRBV30	TRBJ2-7	CAWSPGQGAQQYF
TRBV6-5	TRBJ1-2	CASSYSMAGDYGYTF
TRBV7-2	TRBJ1-1	CASRTVGQNTEAFF
TRBV5-4	TRBJ2-7	CASSQGTSGLSYEQYF
TRBV6-1	TRBJ2-3	CASSESRDSSRASTDTQYF
TRBV5-8	TRBJ2-5	CASKRGTGQETQYF
TRBV29-1	TRBJ2-5	CSTRPQETQYF
TRBV6-5	TRBJ2-4	CASTGQKNIQYF
TRBV29-1	TRBJ2-3	CSVPQQGAADTQYF
TRBV6-5	TRBJ2-2	CAIRRGNTGELFF
TRBV27	TRBJ2-1	CASSLLGANLRNEQFF
TRBV19	TRBJ1-4	CASSSVARTNEKLFF
TRBV27	TRBJ2-4	CASSWAGGLRGAKNIQYF
TRBV28	TRBJ1-2	CASSLYGGVGGYTF
TRBV20-1	TRBJ2-7	CSASLDEQYF
TRBV19	TRBJ1-1	CASSLTSIGVNTEAFF
TRBV29-1	TRBJ1-6	CSASTGGDSPLHF
TRBV7-9	TRBJ1-5	CASSLDFSDRGRPQHF
TRBV7-2	TRBJ1-6	CASSAVLSSSPLHF
TRBV29-1	TRBJ2-3	CSVGGGQGAADTQYF
TRBV6-5	TRBJ2-2	CASSYDRGPRELFF
TRBV4-2	TRBJ2-2	CASSLAGEGTGELFF
TRBV7-2	TRBJ2-7	CASSLAAQGNNEQYF
TRBV7-3	TRBJ2-1	CASRESSYNEQFF
TRBV4-2	TRBJ2-7	CASSQDKQDEQYF
TRBV18	TRBJ2-1	CASSPPPGGHEQFF
TRBV10-3	TRBJ2-3	CAIGVDTQYF
TRBV28	TRBJ2-5	CASKGVGGRETQYF
TRBV3-1/TRBV3-2	TRBJ1-1	CASSQEPGTEAFF
TRBV19	TRBJ2-7	CASSRGDWLDEQYF
TRBV2	TRBJ2-3	CASTLGLADTQYF
TRBV6-5	TRBJ1-5	CASRGTGNQPQHF
TRBV7-2	TRBJ2-5	CASSLELAGGRETQYF
TRBV7-9	TRBJ2-4	CASSSYLRGVGKNIQYF
TRBV3-1/TRBV3-2	TRBJ2-5	CASSPGTSGETQYF
TRBV28	TRBJ2-5	CASSEVETQYF
TRBV7-9	TRBJ1-1	CASSEGVRNTEAFF
TRBV7-2	TRBJ2-1	CASSPSTGGPGEQFF
TRBV2	TRBJ2-2	CASRGTSGITGELFF
TRBV7-3	TRBJ1-5	CASRTLFQPQHF
TRBV7-8	TRBJ2-7	CASSLASGGSYEQYF
TRBV5-4	TRBJ1-2	CASGGQDFYGYTF
TRBV30	TRBJ2-5	CAFMGGTQETQYF
TRBV27	TRBJ1-6	CASSRVVPQDAPLHF
TRBV5-1	TRBJ2-1	CASSLEGGTPSSYNEQFF
TRBV4-2	TRBJ2-7	CASSPGLAGDEQYF
TRBV25-1	TRBJ2-3	CASSEWDRGLDTQYF
TRBV5-1	TRBJ2-2	CASSFEAGGIGELFF
TRBV27	TRBJ2-7	CASTQFGAGGSYEQYF
TRBV20-1	TRBJ2-7	CSASNPSGYYEQYF
TRBV5-6	TRBJ2-7	CASSLFVPAILPSYEQYF
TRBV20-1	TRBJ2-7	CSASSTSGSLGEQYF
TRBV18	TRBJ2-2	CASSPPSGQGTGELFF